This entry lists 18 T cell receptor beta chains sequenced from one sample in a study of T cell repertoires in cytomegalovirus infection. Their antigens are not known. TCRdb processed the reads anew with MiXCR; each CDR3 protein has one entry. Here the sample spans about 220,000 distinct CDR3 sequences, approximately 38% being singletons. Sequenced here: CD8+ T cells from cultured PBMCs, sampled from culture after CMV antigen stimulation. The receptors derive from a human donor in good health (CMV status not recorded). Some clones in this sample may be carry-over from other donors' samples.

A few counts support this clonotype. The genes are TRBV7-3 and TRBJ2-3; D might be TRBD2 (6 bases). The CDR3 has 19 amino acids. Germline loops: CDR1 SGHTA, CDR2 FQGTGA. V was clipped by 5 bases and J by 0 bases, with 24 bases between them. The CDR3 here is CASSPNRGGKSWSTDTQYF. In DNA form, the CDR3 reads TGTGCCAGCAGCCCCAATCGGGGCGGGAAGTCGTGGAGCACAGATACGCAGTATTTT. Together with reference TRBV7-3 and TRBJ2-3, the CDR3 gives the full variable domain: GAGVSQTPSNKVTEKGKYVELRCDPISGHTALYWYRQSLGQGPEFLIYFQGTGAADDSGLPNDRFFAVRPEGSVSTLKIQRTERGDSAVYLCASSPNRGGKSWSTDTQYFGPGTRLTVL.

This sequence joins TRBV20-1 and TRBJ1-1; 9 bases agree with TRBD1. V shed 2 bases, J shed 5 bases, and the junction held 12 bases outside the gene matches. Germline V gives CDR1 DFQATT, CDR2 SNEGSKA (reference sequence). The CDR3 is 16 residues long. The CDR3, as DNA: TGCAGTGCTAGAACCCGGGACAGGGATAGGAGTACTGAAGCTTTCTTT. Translated, it gives CSARTRDRDRSTEAFF.

The chain couples TRBV12-5 to TRBJ1-2; D gene ambiguous. Deletions cut 7 bases from V and 4 bases from J, with 10 bases between. The CDR3 has 12 amino acids. Germline CDR1 and CDR2: LGHNT and FRNRAP. This CDR3 is CASVGGLYGYTF. CDR3 in DNA: TGTGCTAGTGTTGGAGGACTCTATGGCTACACCTTC. The variable domain in full, with the rest retrieved from reference TRBV12-5 and TRBJ1-2, is DARVTQTPRHKVTEMGQEVTMRCQPILGHNTVFWYRQTMMQGLELLAYFRNRAPLDDSGMPKDRFSAEMPDATLATLKIQPSEPRDSAVYFCASVGGLYGYTFGSGTRLTVV.

This clonotype was detected only a few times. The gene calls are TRBV28 and TRBJ1-5; possible D gene TRBD1, 6 bases. Germline V gene lookup returns CDR1 MDHEN and CDR2 SYDVKM. V dropped 6 bases and J dropped 1 base, with 13 bases sitting between them. CDR3 length: 15 residues. The CDR3 reads CASSRGGGSNQPQHF. CDR3 DNA: TGTGCCAGCAGCCGGGGGGGCGGGAGCAATCAGCCCCAGCATTTT. Complete variable domain (other parts from reference TRBV28 and TRBJ1-5): DVKVTQSSRYLVKRTGEKVFLECVQDMDHENMFWYRQDPGLGLRLIYFSYDVKMKEKGDIPEGYSVSREKKERFSLILESASTNQTSMYLCASSRGGGSNQPQHFGDGTRLSIL.

J is TRBJ2-7 and V is TRBV28; D may be TRBD2 (5 bases). Germline V gene lookup returns CDR1 MDHEN and CDR2 SYDVKM. V lost 10 bases and J lost 6, with 31 bases in between. The CDR3 is made up of 17 amino acids. The CDR3 DNA sequence: TGTGCCACCCAGTTGTCCTCTGGCGTGACTGCTAGCTCCGAGCAGTACTTC. This codes for CATQLSSGVTASSEQYF. Looking up the rest from reference TRBV28 and TRBJ2-7 gives the full variable domain: DVKVTQSSRYLVKRTGEKVFLECVQDMDHENMFWYRQDPGLGLRLIYFSYDVKMKEKGDIPEGYSVSREKKERFSLILESASTNQTSMYLCATQLSSGVTASSEQYFGPGTRLTVT.

In DNA, the CDR3 is TGTGCCAGCAGCGCGACAGGGGCGGACTATGGCTACACCTTC. It is translated as CASSATGADYGYTF. The chain recombines TRBV7-9 with TRBJ1-2, with 8 bases identical to TRBD1. CDR3 length: 14 amino acids. Trimming removed 5 bases from V and 3 bases from J; junction bases left unmatched: 5. In germline, CDR1 is SEHNR, CDR2 FQNEAQ (reference sequence).

This clonotype was recorded a few times. V is TRBV11-2 and J is TRBJ2-3; tentative D call: TRBD1 (5 bases). The CDR3 totals 16 residues. Germline CDR1 and CDR2: SGHAT and FQNNGV. V dropped 4 bases and J dropped 2 bases, with 16 bases sitting between them. CDR3 DNA: TGTGCCAGCAGCTCAAAAAGGGGATTTTCCACAGATACGCAGTATTTT. Its protein is CASSSKRGFSTDTQYF.

This clonotype appeared a few times. The rearrangement links TRBV6-5 to TRBJ2-2; 14 positions agree with TRBD2. Trimming took 1 base from V and 3 from J; bases not matched to a gene: 7. This CDR3 is 19 amino acids long. From germline, CDR1 is MNHEY and CDR2 SVGAGI. In DNA form, the CDR3 reads TGTGCCAGCAGTTACTTGGGACTAGCGGGAGAGGGGGACACCGGGGAGCTGTTTTTT. Translation: CASSYLGLAGEGDTGELFF.

Ten or more counts support this clonotype. The gene calls are TRBV7-8 and TRBJ2-7, with a tentative D call TRBD2 (7 bases). The V end was cut by 4 bases, the J end by 4 bases, with 17 bases between. From germline, CDR1 is SGHVS and CDR2 FQNEAQ. The CDR3 has 15 residues. CDR3 residues: CASSSRARGAYEQYF. The DNA of the CDR3 is TGTGCCAGCAGCTCCAGGGCCCGGGGGGCTTACGAGCAGTACTTC.

This clonotype was seen only a few times. This chain links TRBV19 with TRBJ2-2; TRBD2 is a possible D gene (5 bases). Per germline, CDR1 LNHDA and CDR2 SQIVND (reference sequence). This CDR3 is 14 amino acids long. V was clipped by 10 bases and J by 1 base, with 13 bases between them. The CDR3: CATNLALNTGELFF. CDR3 sequence (DNA): TGTGCCACCAACTTAGCGCTGAACACCGGGGAGCTGTTTTTT.

The V call is TRBV7-9, the J call TRBJ2-7; no clear D. V was cut by 1 base and J by 0 bases, with 10 bases left in between. This CDR3 is built from 15 residues. From germline, CDR1 is SEHNR and CDR2 FQNEAQ (reference sequence). The CDR3 loop is CASSLVVGSSYEQYF. The CDR3 bases are TGTGCCAGCAGCTTAGTCGTGGGAAGCTCCTACGAGCAGTACTTC. Looking up the rest from reference TRBV7-9 and TRBJ2-7 gives the full variable domain: DTGVSQNPRHKITKRGQNVTFRCDPISEHNRLYWYRQTLGQGPEFLTYFQNEAQLEKSRLLSDRFSAERPKGSFSTLEIQRTEQGDSAMYLCASSLVVGSSYEQYFGPGTRLTVT.

The V call is TRBV5-6, the J call TRBJ1-1; no definite D call. Germline V gene lookup returns CDR1 SGHDT and CDR2 YYEEEE. The CDR3 has 16 residues. Trimming cost V 0 bases and J 1 base, with 13 bases left between them. The CDR3 loop is CASSLVRTVSNTEAFF. CDR3 nucleotides: TGTGCCAGCAGCTTGGTGAGGACTGTCTCGAACACTGAAGCTTTCTTT.

Many counts were recorded for this clonotype. The chain joins TRBV7-9 to TRBJ1-1; TRBD1 aligns across 8 bases. Losses at the gene ends were 5 bases for V and 4 bases for J; bases not matched to a gene: 6. Germline V gene sequence: CDR1 SEHNR, CDR2 FQNEAQ (reference sequence). This CDR3 contains 14 residues. For the CDR3, the DNA is TGTGCCAGCAGCGCCCGAACAGGGGGCACTGAAGCTTTCTTT. This encodes CASSARTGGTEAFF. Variable domain in full (rest from reference TRBV7-9 and TRBJ1-1): DTGVSQNPRHKITKRGQNVTFRCDPISEHNRLYWYRQTLGQGPEFLTYFQNEAQLEKSRLLSDRFSAERPKGSFSTLEIQRTEQGDSAMYLCASSARTGGTEAFFGQGTRLTVV.

This clonotype showed up just a few times. The chain carries TRBV11-2 and TRBJ1-2, with D tentatively TRBD1 (5 bases). CDR3 length: 13 amino acids. V lost 1 base, J lost 3 bases, and 6 bases lay in between. Germline CDR1 and CDR2: SGHAT and FQNNGV. The CDR3 sequence: CASSLGDDYGYTF. The CDR3 DNA sequence: TGTGCCAGCAGCTTAGGGGACGACTATGGCTACACCTTC.

The chain carries TRBV7-9 and TRBJ1-5, with TRBD1 identical over 7 bases. V was clipped by 1 base and J by 0 bases; unmatched bases: 9. This CDR3 has 18 amino acids. Germline-derived CDR1 and CDR2 are SEHNR and FQNEAQ (reference sequence). CDR3: CASSLGDRVLGSNQPQHF. The CDR3 nucleotides are TGTGCCAGCAGCTTAGGGGACAGAGTCCTCGGTAGCAATCAGCCCCAGCATTTT.

In its sample, this clonotype was seen a few times. The chain joins TRBV7-4 to TRBJ1-1, with D tentatively TRBD1 (5 bases). The germline gives CDR1 SGHVT, CDR2 SQSDAQ. The CDR3 loop spans 12 amino acids. V lost 5 bases, J lost 6 bases, and 10 bases lay in between. In nucleotides, the CDR3 is TGTGCCAGCAGCCACCGGGACCCTGAAGCTTTCTTT. Translation gives CASSHRDPEAFF.

The chain links TRBV5-4 to TRBJ2-2; 7 nucleotides match TRBD2. V was pared by 5 bases and J by 7 bases, with 11 bases of the junction left unmatched. This CDR3 has 15 residues. The germline CDR1 and CDR2 sequences are SGHNT and YYREEE (reference sequence). CDR3: CASSQSPAGFGELFF. The CDR3 DNA reads TGTGCCAGCAGTCAGAGTCCAGCGGGGTTCGGGGAGCTGTTTTTT.

The chain has TRBV2 and TRBJ2-7, with a tentative D call TRBD1 (6 bases). This CDR3 spans 15 amino acids. V gave up 10 bases and J gave up 5 bases, with 24 bases separating them. In germline, CDR1 is SNHLY, CDR2 FYNNEI. The CDR3 sequence: CANERNRDGGNEQYF. The CDR3 nucleotides are TGTGCCAACGAGAGGAACAGGGATGGTGGGAACGAGCAGTACTTC.